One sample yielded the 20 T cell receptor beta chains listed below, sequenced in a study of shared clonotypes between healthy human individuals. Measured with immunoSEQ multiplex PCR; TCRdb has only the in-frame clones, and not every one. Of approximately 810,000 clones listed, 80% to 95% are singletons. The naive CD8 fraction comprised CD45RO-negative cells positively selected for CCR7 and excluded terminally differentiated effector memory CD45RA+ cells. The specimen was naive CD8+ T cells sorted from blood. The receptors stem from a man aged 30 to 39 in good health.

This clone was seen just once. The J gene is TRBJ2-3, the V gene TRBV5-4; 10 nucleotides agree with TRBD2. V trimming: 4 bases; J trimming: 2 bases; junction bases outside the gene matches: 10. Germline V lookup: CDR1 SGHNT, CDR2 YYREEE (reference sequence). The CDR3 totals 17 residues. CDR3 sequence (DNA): TGTGCCAGCAGCGCCCGGGAGCGGGAGGGAACCACAGATACGCAGTATTTT. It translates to CASSAREREGTTDTQYF.

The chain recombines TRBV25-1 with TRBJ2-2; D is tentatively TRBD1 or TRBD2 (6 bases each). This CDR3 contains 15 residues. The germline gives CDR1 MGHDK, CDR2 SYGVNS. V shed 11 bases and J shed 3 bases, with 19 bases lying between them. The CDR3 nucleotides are TGTGCCCTCAGAGATACGGGGGCGGACACCGGGGAGCTGTTTTTT. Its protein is CALRDTGADTGELFF.

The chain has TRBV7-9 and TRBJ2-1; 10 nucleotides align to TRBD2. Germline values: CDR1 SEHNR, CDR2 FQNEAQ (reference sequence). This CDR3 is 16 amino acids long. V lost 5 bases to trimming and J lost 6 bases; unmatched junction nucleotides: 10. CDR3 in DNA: TGTGCCAGCAGCGGGACTAGCGCCCGAATCCCCAATGAGCAGTTCTTC. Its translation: CASSGTSARIPNEQFF. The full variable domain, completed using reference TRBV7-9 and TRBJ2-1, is DTGVSQNPRHKITKRGQNVTFRCDPISEHNRLYWYRQTLGQGPEFLTYFQNEAQLEKSRLLSDRFSAERPKGSFSTLEIQRTEQGDSAMYLCASSGTSARIPNEQFFGPGTRLTVL.

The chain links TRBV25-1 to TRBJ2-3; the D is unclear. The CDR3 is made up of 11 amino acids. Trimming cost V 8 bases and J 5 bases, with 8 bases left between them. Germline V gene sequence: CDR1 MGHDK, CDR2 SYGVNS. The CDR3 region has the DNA TGTGCCAGCCGGGTAGAAGATACGCAGTATTTT. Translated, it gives CASRVEDTQYF.

CDR3 bases: TGTGCCATCAGTGAGTCGGTGGACCCAACCTCCTACGAGCAGTACTTC. It encodes CAISESVDPTSYEQYF. The chain joins TRBV10-3 to TRBJ2-7, with D unclear. In germline, CDR1 is ENHRY, CDR2 SYGVKD. The CDR3 is 16 residues long. Trimming cost V 0 bases and J 0 bases, with 12 bases left between them.

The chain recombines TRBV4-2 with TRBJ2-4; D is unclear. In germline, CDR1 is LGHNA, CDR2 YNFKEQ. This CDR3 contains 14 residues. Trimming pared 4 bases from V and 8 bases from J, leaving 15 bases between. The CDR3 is CASSPTRDLDIQYF. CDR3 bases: TGTGCCAGCAGCCCAACACGAGACTTGGACATTCAGTACTTC.

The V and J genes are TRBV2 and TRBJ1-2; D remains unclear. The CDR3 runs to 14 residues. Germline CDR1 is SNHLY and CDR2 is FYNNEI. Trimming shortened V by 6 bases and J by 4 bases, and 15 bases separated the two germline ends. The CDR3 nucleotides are TGTGCCAGCAGCCACGAGTTTGAGAGCTATGGCTACACCTTC. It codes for CASSHEFESYGYTF.

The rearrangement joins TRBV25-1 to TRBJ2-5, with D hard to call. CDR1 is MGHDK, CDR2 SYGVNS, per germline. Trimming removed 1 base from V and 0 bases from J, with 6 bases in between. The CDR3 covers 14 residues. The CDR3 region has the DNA TGTGCCAGCAGTGAATTAACAGACCAAGAGACCCAGTACTTC. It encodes CASSELTDQETQYF.

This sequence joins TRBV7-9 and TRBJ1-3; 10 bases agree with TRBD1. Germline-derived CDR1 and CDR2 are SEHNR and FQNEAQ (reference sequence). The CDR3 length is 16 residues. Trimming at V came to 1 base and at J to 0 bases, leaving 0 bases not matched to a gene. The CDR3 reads CASSLGDRGSGNTIYF. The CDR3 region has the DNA TGTGCCAGCAGCTTAGGGGACAGGGGCTCTGGAAACACCATATATTTT.

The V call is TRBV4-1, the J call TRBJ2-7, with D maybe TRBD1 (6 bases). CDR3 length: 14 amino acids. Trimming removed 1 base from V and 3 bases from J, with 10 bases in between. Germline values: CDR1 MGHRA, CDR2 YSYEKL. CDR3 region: CASSQVGTLYEQYF. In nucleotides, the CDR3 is TGCGCCAGCAGCCAAGTCGGGACACTCTACGAGCAGTACTTC.

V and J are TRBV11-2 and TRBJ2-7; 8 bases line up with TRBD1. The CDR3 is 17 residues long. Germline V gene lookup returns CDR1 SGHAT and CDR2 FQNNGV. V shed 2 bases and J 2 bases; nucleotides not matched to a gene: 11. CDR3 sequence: CASSLSPGTGETYEQYF. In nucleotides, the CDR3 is TGTGCCAGCAGCTTAAGCCCTGGGACAGGCGAAACCTACGAGCAGTACTTC.

CDR3 DNA: TGTGCCAGCAGCTTCACAAGTGGGGAAAAACTGTTTTTT. This gives the protein CASSFTSGEKLFF. The chain carries TRBV5-6 and TRBJ1-4; D gene ambiguous. The CDR3 contains 13 residues. Looked up from germline, CDR1 is SGHDT and CDR2 is YYEEEE. V was cut by 2 bases and J by 8 bases, with 10 bases left in between.

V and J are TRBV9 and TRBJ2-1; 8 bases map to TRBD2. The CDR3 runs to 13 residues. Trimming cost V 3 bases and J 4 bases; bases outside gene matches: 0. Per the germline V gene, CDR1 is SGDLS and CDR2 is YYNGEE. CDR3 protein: CASSAGGYNEQFF. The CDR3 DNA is TGTGCCAGCAGCGCGGGAGGGTACAATGAGCAGTTCTTC.

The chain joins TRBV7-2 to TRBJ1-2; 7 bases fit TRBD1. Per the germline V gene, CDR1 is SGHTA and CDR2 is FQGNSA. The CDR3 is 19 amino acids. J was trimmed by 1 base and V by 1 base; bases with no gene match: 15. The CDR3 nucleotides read TGTGCCAGCAGCTTAGAAGTTCGGGGACAGCTGAGCTTTAACTATGGCTACACCTTC. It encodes CASSLEVRGQLSFNYGYTF.

The CDR3 here is CASSLGSGLQETQYF. In DNA form, the CDR3 reads TGTGCCAGCAGCTTAGGTAGCGGGCTCCAAGAGACCCAGTACTTC. This chain joins TRBV11-3 and TRBJ2-5; 7 nucleotides match TRBD2. In germline, CDR1 is SGHNT, CDR2 YENEEA. This CDR3 is built from 15 residues. The ends lost 1 base at V and 1 base at J; junction bases unmatched: 3. Full variable domain (rest looked up from reference TRBV11-3 and TRBJ2-5): EAGVVQSPRYKIIEKKQPVAFWCNPISGHNTLYWYLQNLGQGPELLIRYENEEAVDDSQLPKDRFSAERLKGVDSTLKIQPAELGDSAVYLCASSLGSGLQETQYFGPGTRLLVL.

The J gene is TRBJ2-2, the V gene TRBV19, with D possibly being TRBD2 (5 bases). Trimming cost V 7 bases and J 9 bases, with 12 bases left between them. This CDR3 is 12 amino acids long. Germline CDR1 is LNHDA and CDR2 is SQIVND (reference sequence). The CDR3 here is CASNVPDWELFF. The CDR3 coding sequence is TGTGCCAGTAACGTTCCGGACTGGGAGCTGTTTTTT.

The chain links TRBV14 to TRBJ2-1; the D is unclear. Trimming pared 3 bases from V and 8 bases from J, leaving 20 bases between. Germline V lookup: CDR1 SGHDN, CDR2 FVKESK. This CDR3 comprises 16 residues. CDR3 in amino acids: CASSHQSASGWDEQFF. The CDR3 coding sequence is TGTGCCAGCAGCCATCAATCTGCCTCAGGTTGGGATGAGCAGTTCTTC.

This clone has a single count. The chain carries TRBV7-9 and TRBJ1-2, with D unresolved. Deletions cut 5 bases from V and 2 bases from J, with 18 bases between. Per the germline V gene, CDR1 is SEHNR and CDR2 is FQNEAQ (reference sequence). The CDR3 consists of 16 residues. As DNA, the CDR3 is TGTGCCAGCAGCCTAATTATGGAGCAGGAGAACTATGGCTACACCTTC. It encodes CASSLIMEQENYGYTF.

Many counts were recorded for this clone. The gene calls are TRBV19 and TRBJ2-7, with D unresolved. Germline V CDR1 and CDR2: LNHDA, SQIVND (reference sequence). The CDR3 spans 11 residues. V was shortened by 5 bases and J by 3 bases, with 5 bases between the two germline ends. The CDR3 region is CASSSYYEQYF. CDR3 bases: TGTGCCAGTAGTTCCTACTACGAGCAGTACTTC.

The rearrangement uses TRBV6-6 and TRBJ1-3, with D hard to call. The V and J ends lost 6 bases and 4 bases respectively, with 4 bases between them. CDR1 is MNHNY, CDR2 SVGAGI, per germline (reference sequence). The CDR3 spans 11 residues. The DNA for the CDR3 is TGTGCCAGCAGCGGGGGAAACACCATATATTTT. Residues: CASSGGNTIYF.